The present T cell receptor (beta chain) was sequenced within a study of blood T cells in healthy people across ages. Only a few counts were recorded for this clonotype. With a J-beta primer mix and a sample-barcoded 5' primer, a second PCR ran roughly 6 to 11 cycles. Every cDNA was tagged by a template-switch adaptor with 12 random nucleotides. Sequencing of every sample gave 3 million or more CDR3-containing paired-end reads. Via MiXCR, TCRdb re-called the 5' RACE reads, giving one row per CDR3 protein. The sample holds about 540,000 distinct CDR3 sequences; 20% to 30% are singletons and the top ten take 8.7%. V was trimmed by 5 bases and J by 4 bases, leaving 23 bases between them. Looked up from germline, CDR1 is SGHKS and CDR2 is YYEKEE (reference sequence). CDR3 length: 17 amino acids. These data were also filed under a second study, of T cells of mothers and their children.

The chain recombines TRBV5-5 with TRBJ2-3; D is uncertain. The sequence was collected from a boy younger than 18 in good health. The sequencing sample was made of blood. The CDR3 sequence: CASRLGVRAGMADTQYF. CDR3 nucleotides: TGTGCCAGCAGACTCGGCGTCCGGGCTGGAATGGCAGATACGCAGTATTTT.